The 4 T cell receptor beta chains below come from one sample, sequenced in a study of blood T cell repertoires in COVID-19. Profiled with immunoSEQ multiplex PCR; TCRdb holds only in-frame clones, not every one. The table shows around 260,000 clones, with 80% to 95% occurring only once. Source material: PBMCs or T cells enriched from blood (not recorded which). All receptors derive from a woman aged 25 to 39 who had recovered from COVID-19.

This clone was recorded a few times. V and J are TRBV7-2 and TRBJ1-3; D is undetermined. The CDR3 length is 15 residues. Germline assignment: CDR1 SGHTA and CDR2 FQGNSA. Trimming cost V 1 base and J 0 bases, with 7 bases left between them. This CDR3 is CASSLVVGSGNTIYF. CDR3 bases: TGTGCCAGCAGCTTAGTAGTCGGCTCTGGAAACACCATATATTTT.

The chain recombines TRBV27 with TRBJ1-5; 7 bases match TRBD1. The CDR3 sequence is 17 residues long. The V gene end was trimmed by 2 bases and the J gene end by 3 bases; junction bases not matched to a gene: 10. Germline V gives CDR1 MNHEY, CDR2 SMNVEV (reference sequence). The CDR3 nucleotides read TGTGCCAGCAGTTTAAAGGCCGGTCAGGGGGTCAATCAGCCCCAGCATTTT. Amino acids: CASSLKAGQGVNQPQHF.

The sample holds one count of this clone. V and J are TRBV3-1 (or the pseudogene TRBV3-2) and TRBJ2-2; possible D gene TRBD1, 6 bases. The CDR3 is 19 residues long. The germline V gene encodes CDR1 LGHDT and CDR2 YNNKEL (reference sequence). The V end lost 4 bases, the J end lost 4 bases, and 25 bases lay between the germline ends. The CDR3 is CASSPNRVDGHRATGELFF. CDR3 nucleotide sequence: TGTGCCAGCAGCCCAAACAGGGTAGACGGGCACAGGGCCACCGGGGAGCTGTTTTTT.

The V call is TRBV7-3, the J call TRBJ2-2, with D possibly TRBD2 on 5 matching bases. The CDR3 totals 15 residues. Trimming removed 4 bases at V and 5 bases at J, with 14 bases between. Germline CDR1 SGHTA, CDR2 FQGTGA. CDR3 region: CASSSRRGETGELFF. CDR3 nucleotide sequence: TGTGCCAGCAGCTCACGCCGGGGTGAGACCGGGGAGCTGTTTTTT. The full variable domain, with the rest looked up from reference TRBV7-3 and TRBJ2-2, is GAGVSQTPSNKVTEKGKYVELRCDPISGHTALYWYRQSLGQGPEFLIYFQGTGAADDSGLPNDRFFAVRPEGSVSTLKIQRTERGDSAVYLCASSSRRGETGELFFGEGSRLTVL.